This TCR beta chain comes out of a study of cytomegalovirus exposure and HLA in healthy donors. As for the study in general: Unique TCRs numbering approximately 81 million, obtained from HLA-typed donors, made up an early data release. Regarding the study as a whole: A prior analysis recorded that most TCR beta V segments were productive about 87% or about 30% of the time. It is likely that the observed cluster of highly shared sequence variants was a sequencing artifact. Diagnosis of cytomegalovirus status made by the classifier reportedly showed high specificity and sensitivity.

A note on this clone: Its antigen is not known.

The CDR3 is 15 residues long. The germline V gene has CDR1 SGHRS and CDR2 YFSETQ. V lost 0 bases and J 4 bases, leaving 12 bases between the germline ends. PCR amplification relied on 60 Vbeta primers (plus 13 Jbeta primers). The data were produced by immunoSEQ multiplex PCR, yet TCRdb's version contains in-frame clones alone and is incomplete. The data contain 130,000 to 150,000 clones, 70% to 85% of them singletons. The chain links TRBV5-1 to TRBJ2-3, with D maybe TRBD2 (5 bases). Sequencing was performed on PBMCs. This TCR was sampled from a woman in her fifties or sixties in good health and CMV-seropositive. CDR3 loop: CASSLGRAAADTQYF. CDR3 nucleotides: TGCGCCAGCAGCTTGGGAAGGGCAGCGGCAGATACGCAGTATTTT.